This is a list of T cell receptor beta chains from one sample in a study of a mutant IDH1 vaccine in newly diagnosed glioma. Profiling relied on immunoSEQ multiplex PCR, and the TCRdb table lists in-frame clones only, not all of them. The data show roughly 60,000 clones, with roughly 81% seen just once and 4% held by the top ten. These receptors have no known antigen. This specimen consisted of PBMCs, obtained from a glioma patient whose treatment included an IDH1 peptide vaccine. All receptors come from a man between 25 and 39 years old with glioma. The CDR3 runs from the conserved cysteine through the conserved F or W. The D gene is left open where the match is weak. Clone size is not always given. Where it is, it says once, few, many or a class for expanded clones.

>-|TRBJ2-2|TRBV12-5|-
CASGLATGELFF
TGTGCTAGTGGTTTGGCGACCGGGGAGCTGTTTTTT
>-|TRBJ1-1|TRBV6-5|-
CASSEGGQRGAFF
TGTGCCAGCAGCGAGGGGGGCCAGAGGGGTGCTTTCTTT
>-|TRBJ2-3|TRBV9|-
CASGREHTDTQYF
TGTGCCAGCGGCCGGGAGCACACAGATACGCAGTATTTT
>-|TRBJ1-1|TRBV28|-
CASRAHGGGIKAFF
TGTGCCAGCAGAGCCCACGGGGGGGGGATTAAAGCTTTCTTT
>-|TRBJ2-5|TRBV28|-
CASSLYDRTGKETQYF
TGTGCCAGCAGTTTATACGATCGGACGGGGAAAGAGACCCAGTACTTC
>-|TRBJ2-5|TRBV7-9|TRBD1
CASSLGQGQETQYF
TGTGCCAGCAGCTTAGGACAGGGCCAAGAGACCCAGTACTTC
>-|TRBJ2-2|TRBV5-1|TRBD1
CASSSQTGVRAGELFF
TGCGCCAGCAGCTCCCAGACAGGGGTTAGAGCCGGGGAGCTGTTTTTT
>-|TRBJ1-2|TRBV2|-
CASSDPRAPGHSFYGYTF
TGTGCCAGCAGTGACCCTAGGGCCCCGGGACACTCATTCTATGGCTACACCTTC
>-|TRBJ1-1|TRBV5-4|-
CASSPGSREAFF
TGTGCCAGCAGCCCCGGGAGTCGTGAAGCTTTCTTT
>few|TRBJ1-1|TRBV6-5|TRBD1
CASSYSRQGEAFF
TGTGCCAGCAGTTACTCTAGACAGGGAGAAGCTTTCTTT
>-|TRBJ2-3|TRBV9|TRBD1
CASSAGTGGNTQYF
TGTGCCAGCAGCGCCGGGACAGGGGGAAATACGCAGTATTTT
>-|TRBJ2-5|TRBV5-8|-
CASSLSLQETQYF
TGTGCCAGCAGCTTGAGCCTCCAAGAGACCCAGTACTTC
>few|TRBJ1-2|TRBV5-4|-
CASSLEGGRGYGYTF
TGTGCCAGCAGCTTGGAGGGGGGTAGGGGCTATGGCTACACCTTC